The 2 T cell receptor beta chains below all came from one sample that was sequenced in a study of radiation and T cells in renal cell carcinoma. Produced via immunoSEQ multiplex PCR; TCRdb's table is partial and in-frame only. Counted here are 150,000 to 200,000 clones, roughly 90% occurring once; the ten biggest clones make up 11%. Time point given: blood 4 weeks post-SBRT, at nephrectomy. Treatment meaning: 15 Gy SBRT to primary tumor, nephrectomy 4 weeks later. Sequencing used blood, obtained from a patient whose treatment included radiotherapy and nephrectomy. The source of these receptors is a woman aged 45 to 65 with renal cell carcinoma.

This chain uses TRBV6-6 with TRBJ1-4, with D possibly TRBD1 on 6 matching bases. The CDR3 consists of 14 residues. V was trimmed by 7 bases and J by 5 bases, leaving 14 bases between them. From germline, CDR1 is MNHNY and CDR2 SVGAGI (reference sequence). In DNA form, the CDR3 reads TGTGCCAGCAATCCCAGGGGAGGGAATGAAAAACTGTTTTTT. Its translation: CASNPRGGNEKLFF.

This clone was detected only once. The rearrangement joins TRBV9 to TRBJ2-7, with unresolved D. The CDR3 runs to 13 residues. Germline CDR1 is SGDLS and CDR2 is YYNGEE. Between the trimmed V and J ends, which lost 1 base and 3 bases, there was a span of 8 bases. The CDR3 DNA reads as TGTGCCAGCAGCGTAATCCCGGACTACGAGCAGTACTTC. Protein: CASSVIPDYEQYF.